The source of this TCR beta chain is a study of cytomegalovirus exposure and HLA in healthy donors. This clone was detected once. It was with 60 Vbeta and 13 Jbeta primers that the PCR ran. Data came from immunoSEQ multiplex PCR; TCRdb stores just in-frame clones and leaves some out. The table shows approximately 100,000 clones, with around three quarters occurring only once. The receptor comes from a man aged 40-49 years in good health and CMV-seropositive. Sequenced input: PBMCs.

The CDR3: CASRSRGLGVLNQPQHF. DNA for the CDR3: TGTGCCAGTAGGTCGAGGGGGCTGGGGGTATTGAATCAGCCCCAGCATTTT. The rearrangement links TRBV19 to TRBJ1-5; 7 bases map to TRBD1. V dropped 6 bases and J dropped 4; count of bases not matched to a gene: 15. The V gene's germline CDR1 is LNHDA and CDR2 SQIVND (reference sequence). This CDR3 comprises 17 residues.